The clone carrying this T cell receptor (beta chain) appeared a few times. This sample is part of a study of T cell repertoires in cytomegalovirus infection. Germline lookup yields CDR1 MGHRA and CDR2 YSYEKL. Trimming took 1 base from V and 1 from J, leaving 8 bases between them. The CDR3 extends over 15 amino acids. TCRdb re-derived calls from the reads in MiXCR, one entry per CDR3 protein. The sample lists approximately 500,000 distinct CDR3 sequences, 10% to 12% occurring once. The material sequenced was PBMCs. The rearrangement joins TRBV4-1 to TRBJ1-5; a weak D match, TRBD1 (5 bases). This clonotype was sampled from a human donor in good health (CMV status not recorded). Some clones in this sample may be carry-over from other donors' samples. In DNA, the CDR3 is TGCGCCAGCAGCCAAGGGGGCCTAAGCAATCAGCCCCAGCATTTT. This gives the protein CASSQGGLSNQPQHF.